The text below deals with one TCR beta chain. Germline V CDR1 and CDR2: LNHDA, SQIVND (reference sequence). The CDR3 loop spans 14 amino acids. V was shortened by 7 bases and J by 2 bases, with 14 bases between the two germline ends. The data were obtained in a study of blood T cell repertoires in COVID-19. Study-wide context: Samples of COVID-19 (acute and convalescent) were obtained from the United States, Italy and Spain. PBMCs, B-cell-depleted T cells, or T cells provided the cDNA or gDNA that made up the material.

Here immunoSEQ multiplex PCR was the method, and the copy in TCRdb shows in-frame clones only, minus some. The data show some 300,000 clones, around 89% seen once. The sample consisted of peripheral blood. The TCR comes from a woman aged 25-40 years who had recovered from COVID-19. The chain has TRBV19 and TRBJ1-2; D may be TRBD1 (6 bases). CDR3 region: CASTSGGTNYGYTF. The DNA for the CDR3 is TGTGCCAGTACCTCGGGGGGGACAAACTATGGCTACACCTTC. The whole variable domain, filled in from reference TRBV19 and TRBJ1-2, reads DGGITQSPKYLFRKEGQNVTLSCEQNLNHDAMYWYRQDPGQGLRLIYYSQIVNDFQKGDIAEGYSVSREKKESFPLTVTSAQKNPTAFYLCASTSGGTNYGYTFGSGTRLTVV.